What follows are 27 T cell receptor beta chains derived from one specimen sequenced in a study of T-cell reconstitution after alpha-beta-depleted transplantation in children. A TCRbeta library incorporating unique molecular identifiers was prepared. TCRdb recomputed calls from the PCR reads with MiXCR, one row per CDR3 protein. The sample lists about 78,000 distinct CDR3 sequences; over 12% were seen once. The sequencing here drew on PBMCs, mostly from graft donor cells, taken 180 days after TCRalphabeta/CD19-depleted stem cell transplant. These receptors were taken from a male patient aged 2 to 10 who had a stem cell transplant for acute lymphoblastic leukemia, so the T cells may come from the graft donor.

This clonotype was counted between two and nine times. This chain links TRBV6-2 or TRBV6-3 with TRBJ2-7; TRBD2 matches at 8 bases. The V gene end was trimmed by 6 bases and the J gene end by 3 bases; junction bases not matched to a gene: 7. Per the germline V gene, CDR1 is MNHEY and CDR2 is SVGEGT. The CDR3 sequence is 14 residues long. Written as DNA, the CDR3 is TGTGCCAGCAGCCCTAGAAGCGGGAGCTACGAGCAGTACTTC. Residues: CASSPRSGSYEQYF.

This clonotype was seen ten or more times. The junction does not match germline at one end; this may be a read error. This sequence joins TRBV5-1 and TRBJ2-5; D is ambiguous. The CDR3 runs 11 residues. CDR1 is SGHRS and CDR2 is YFSETQ in the germline V gene. This CDR3 is CASSLKETQYF. CDR3 DNA: TGTGCCAGCAGCTTAAAAGAGACCCAGTACTTC.

The chain uses TRBV6-4 and TRBJ2-1, with a weak D call TRBD2 (7 bases). V was shortened by 2 bases and J by 10 bases, with 15 bases between the two germline ends. CDR3 length: 14 amino acids. The V gene's germline CDR1 is MRHNA and CDR2 SNTAGT. The DNA of the CDR3 is TGTGCCAGCAGTGACGTAGGGGGGGCCCGGGAGCAGTTCTTC. Its protein product is CASSDVGGAREQFF.

A few counts support this clonotype. CDR3 region: CASSLYVGWYQETQYF. The CDR3 DNA is TGTGCCAGCAGTTTATATGTGGGTTGGTACCAAGAGACCCAGTACTTC. The chain carries TRBV28 and TRBJ2-5; D gene ambiguous. The V end lost 1 base, the J end lost 0 bases, and 12 bases lay between the germline ends. The V gene's germline CDR1 is MDHEN and CDR2 SYDVKM. CDR3 length equals 16 residues.

This clonotype was counted a few times. This chain links TRBV18 with TRBJ1-1, with a weak D call TRBD1 (6 bases). This CDR3 has 14 residues. The germline V gene encodes CDR1 KGHSH and CDR2 LQKENI. V was shortened by 4 bases and J by 6 bases, with 15 bases between the two germline ends. The CDR3 nucleotides are TGTGCCAGCTCACTTCACAGGGCTTTGGCTGAAGCTTTCTTT. This gives the protein CASSLHRALAEAFF.

This clonotype was observed a few times. The V and J genes are TRBV7-2 and TRBJ2-1, with TRBD2 matching 14 bases. The CDR3 extends over 17 amino acids. CDR1 and CDR2 from the germline V gene are SGHTA and FQGNSA. J lost 10 bases, V lost 0 bases, and 8 bases had no gene match. The DNA of the CDR3 is TGTGCCAGCAGCTTAGCGGGACTAGCGGGAGAGTTGGGGGAGCAGTTCTTC. Translating gives CASSLAGLAGELGEQFF.

This CDR3 is CASGSLYEQYF. As DNA, the CDR3 is TGTGCCAGCGGATCGCTATACGAGCAGTACTTC. The chain uses TRBV9 and TRBJ2-7; D remains ambiguous. The CDR3 extends over 11 amino acids. The V end was cut by 7 bases, the J end by 4 bases, with 9 bases between. In germline, CDR1 is SGDLS, CDR2 YYNGEE.

The rearrangement joins TRBV7-6 to TRBJ2-7; D unresolved. Trimming pared 1 base from V and 4 bases from J, leaving 8 bases between. Germline V lookup: CDR1 SGHVS, CDR2 FNYEAQ. This CDR3 has 13 residues. The CDR3 DNA follows: TGTGCCAGCAGCTTAGATTTGAGATACGAGCAGTACTTC. Translated, it gives CASSLDLRYEQYF.

The chain combines TRBV6-1 with TRBJ2-1; 7 nucleotides agree with TRBD1. The CDR3 is made up of 16 amino acids. Trimming at V came to 2 bases and at J to 6 bases, leaving 10 bases not matched to a gene. The V gene's germline CDR1 is MNHNS and CDR2 SASEGT. The CDR3 loop is CASSEKRQGHFNEQFF. As DNA, the CDR3 is TGTGCCAGCAGTGAAAAGAGACAGGGTCACTTCAATGAGCAGTTCTTC.

The chain uses TRBV10-3 and TRBJ1-1, with 9 bases lining up with TRBD1. From germline, CDR1 is ENHRY and CDR2 SYGVKD. Trimming took 10 bases from V and 0 from J; bases not matched to a gene: 6. The CDR3 length is 14 residues. For the CDR3, the DNA is TGTGCCACCGACAGGGGGGCCATGAACACTGAAGCTTTCTTT. This codes for CATDRGAMNTEAFF.

This clonotype was counted ten times or more. This sequence joins TRBV6-1 and TRBJ2-1, with a tentative D call TRBD1 (5 bases). With 5 bases removed from V and 3 bases from J, the gap between germline ends came to 8 bases. Per the germline V gene, CDR1 is MNHNS and CDR2 is SASEGT. The CDR3 extends over 13 amino acids. The CDR3 sequence is CASSRTGYNEQFF. The DNA of the CDR3 is TGTGCCAGCAGTCGTACAGGCTACAATGAGCAGTTCTTC.

This clonotype was seen only a few times. The V and J genes are TRBV7-2 and TRBJ1-2; D is perhaps TRBD1 (6 bases). The V gene lost 5 bases and the J gene lost 7 bases, with 20 bases spanning the gap. The CDR3 loop spans 15 amino acids. Germline V gene lookup returns CDR1 SGHTA and CDR2 FQGNSA. CDR3 sequence reads: CASSLGGKGPSGYTF. CDR3 nucleotide sequence: TGTGCCAGCAGCCTAGGGGGGAAAGGGCCAAGTGGCTACACCTTC.

This clonotype was seen more than once but under ten times. The chain recombines TRBV29-1 with TRBJ2-2; D tentatively reads TRBD1 or TRBD2 (5 bases each). CDR1 and CDR2 (germline): SQVTM, ANQGSEA. The CDR3 is 13 residues long. Trimming left V 6 bases short and J 7 bases short, with 15 bases between. This CDR3 is CSVRGLRGGELFF. The CDR3 DNA is TGCAGCGTCCGGGGATTAAGGGGCGGGGAGCTGTTTTTT.

J is TRBJ2-6 and V is TRBV20-1; 8 nucleotides align to TRBD1. Per germline, CDR1 DFQATT and CDR2 SNEGSKA (reference sequence). The CDR3 totals 15 residues. V lost 1 base to trimming and J lost 1 base; unmatched junction nucleotides: 0. DNA for the CDR3: TGCAGTGCTAGAGGACAGGGGTCTGGGGCCAACGTCCTGACTTTC. The encoded protein is CSARGQGSGANVLTF.

This chain joins TRBV2 and TRBJ2-7; TRBD1 agrees at 7 bases. V shed 6 bases and J 5 bases; nucleotides not matched to a gene: 10. The CDR3 contains 14 residues. Germline loops: CDR1 SNHLY, CDR2 FYNNEI. CDR3 nucleotides: TGTGCCAGCAGGATTACAACAGGGGCCCACGAGCAGTACTTC. It encodes CASRITTGAHEQYF.

V is TRBV3-1 and J is TRBJ1-1; D perhaps matches TRBD1 (5 bases). The V and J ends lost 4 bases and 9 bases respectively, with 18 bases between them. CDR1 and CDR2 (germline): LGHDT, YNNKEL (reference sequence). CDR3 length equals 14 residues. CDR3 in DNA: TGTGCCAGCAGCCCGAGGGGAGGAAAGGGGAAAGCTTTCTTT. Protein: CASSPRGGKGKAFF.

The table lists this clonotype with a few counts. This chain joins TRBV9 and TRBJ2-5; 10 bases line up with TRBD2. The V gene end was trimmed by 3 bases and the J gene end by 1 base; junction bases not matched to a gene: 3. Germline V gene lookup returns CDR1 SGDLS and CDR2 YYNGEE. The CDR3 consists of 15 residues. The CDR3 reads CASSALAGSQETQYF. The CDR3 DNA sequence: TGTGCCAGCAGCGCACTAGCGGGGTCCCAAGAGACCCAGTACTTC.

The table lists this clonotype with a few counts. The chain joins TRBV9 to TRBJ1-6; a weak D match, TRBD1 (6 bases). The CDR3 spans 16 residues. With 3 bases removed from V and 4 bases from J, the gap between germline ends came to 14 bases. In germline, CDR1 is SGDLS, CDR2 YYNGEE. This CDR3 is CASSGWDTGYNSPLHF. In DNA form, the CDR3 reads TGTGCCAGCAGCGGATGGGACACGGGGTATAATTCACCCCTCCACTTT.

This chain links TRBV6-6 with TRBJ2-3; TRBD2 matches 10 bases. Germline assignment: CDR1 MNHNY and CDR2 SVGAGI (reference sequence). The CDR3 has 13 residues. V shed 8 bases and J 5 bases; nucleotides not matched to a gene: 4. CDR3 nucleotide sequence: TGTGCCAGCGAACTAGCGGGGATAGATACGCAGTATTTT. It encodes CASELAGIDTQYF.

The sample holds a few counts of this clonotype. This chain connects TRBV4-2 to TRBJ1-5; tentatively, D is TRBD1 (6 bases). CDR1 LGHNA and CDR2 YNFKEQ come from the germline V gene. V was clipped by 5 bases and J by 3 bases, with 17 bases between them. The CDR3 is 16 residues long. The CDR3 spells CASSSGGLYPNQPQHF. CDR3 coding DNA: TGTGCCAGCAGCTCGGGGGGCCTTTACCCCAATCAGCCCCAGCATTTT.

This clonotype was detected a few times. This rearrangement joins TRBV5-1 to TRBJ2-2; 10 positions agree with TRBD1. From germline, CDR1 is SGHRS and CDR2 YFSETQ. V lost 1 base and J lost 4; bases outside the gene matches: 4. CDR3 length equals 16 residues. The CDR3 DNA follows: TGCGCCAGCAGCTTGAAGACAGGGGGCGGCACCGGGGAGCTGTTTTTT. This sequence encodes CASSLKTGGGTGELFF.

This clonotype was detected once. V usage is TRBV5-1 and J usage is TRBJ2-3, with D possibly TRBD1 on 5 matching bases. V lost 2 bases, J lost 1 base, and 8 bases lay in between. From germline, CDR1 is SGHRS and CDR2 YFSETQ. This CDR3 is 14 amino acids long. CDR3 protein: CASSFRQRTDTQYF. Written as DNA, the CDR3 is TGCGCCAGCAGCTTCAGACAGCGCACAGATACGCAGTATTTT.

V is TRBV4-3 and J is TRBJ2-5; weak D call: TRBD1 (5 bases). The V end lost 0 bases, the J end lost 5 bases, and 13 bases lay between the germline ends. The CDR3 covers 15 residues. CDR1 and CDR2 from the germline V gene are LGHNA and YSLEER. The CDR3 DNA reads as TGCGCCAGCAGCCAAGATAGGGGCAGAGGTGAGACCCAGTACTTC. Translation: CASSQDRGRGETQYF.

This clonotype was counted only a few times. The V gene is TRBV28, the J gene TRBJ1-4; a possible D gene is TRBD1 (5 bases). The germline gives CDR1 MDHEN, CDR2 SYDVKM. V gave up 3 bases and J gave up 5 bases, with 10 bases separating them. The CDR3 is made up of 14 amino acids. CDR3 amino acids: CASSLPGMNEKLFF. The DNA for the CDR3 is TGTGCCAGCAGTTTGCCAGGGATGAATGAAAAACTGTTTTTT.

The genes are TRBV20-1 and TRBJ2-5; 10 bases align to TRBD2. Germline V gene sequence: CDR1 DFQATT, CDR2 SNEGSKA (reference sequence). The CDR3 spans 13 residues. The V and J ends lost 4 bases and 5 bases, in that order; junction bases with no gene match: 4. For the CDR3, the DNA is TGCAGTGCTAATAGCGGGGGGACGGAGACCCAGTACTTC. It encodes CSANSGGTETQYF.

This clonotype was counted between two and nine times. The rearrangement uses TRBV7-8 and TRBJ2-1; possibly TRBD1 for D (7 bases). CDR3 length: 15 amino acids. Germline V CDR1 and CDR2: SGHVS, FQNEAQ. Trimming cost V 8 bases and J 10 bases, with 24 bases left between them. CDR3 loop: CASVKGARGPKEQFF. Written as DNA, the CDR3 is TGTGCCAGCGTAAAGGGGGCTCGGGGGCCAAAGGAGCAGTTCTTC.

This clonotype was counted a few times. This chain connects TRBV7-9 to TRBJ2-4; D is unresolved. The germline V and J ends were trimmed by 2 bases and 7 bases, with 15 bases remaining between them. Germline V gene data show CDR1 as SEHNR and CDR2 as FQNEAQ (reference sequence). The CDR3 runs to 15 residues. CDR3 DNA: TGTGCCAGCAGCTTAACCCTGGCCCCCGGGAACATTCAGTACTTC. Amino acid sequence: CASSLTLAPGNIQYF.